This section outlines one T cell receptor (beta chain) sequence together with its context. Its antigen is undetermined. Regarding treatment: oral pan-JAK inhibitor, 5-10 mg twice daily. Researchers gathered lesional scalp punch biopsies and peripheral blood from patients with alopecia areata. The sorting of PBMCs gave CD4+ and CD8+ T cells. The data derive from a study of CD8+ T cells in alopecia areata. General observations from the study: In scalp and blood, many expanded lesional clones persisted during tofacitinib.

RNA, once extracted, was reverse transcribed into cDNA for use as the sequencing template. TCRdb's copy holds only in-frame clones and misses some; the assay was immunoSEQ multiplex PCR. The sample yields 150,000 to 200,000 clones, about three fifths seen once. Per germline, CDR1 SNHLY and CDR2 FYNNEI. This CDR3 region has 15 residues. The germline V and J ends were trimmed by 1 base and 4 bases, with 14 bases remaining between them. This receptor was identified in a human donor with alopecia areata. V and J are TRBV2 and TRBJ2-7, with D possibly TRBD1 on 5 matching bases. Material: CD4+ T cells sorted from blood, obtained at week 24, from a patient treated with tofacitinib. CDR3 nucleotides: TGTGCCAGCAGTGAAGGTGCTACAGGAAAGTACGAGCAGTACTTC. Amino acid sequence: CASSEGATGKYEQYF. Using reference TRBV2 and TRBJ2-7 for the parts outside the CDR3, the full variable domain is EPEVTQTPSHQVTQMGQEVILRCVPISNHLYFYWYRQILGQKVEFLVSFYNNEISEKSEIFDDQFSVERPDGSNFTLKIRSTKLEDSAMYFCASSEGATGKYEQYFGPGTRLTVT.